One and the same sample provided the 10 T cell receptor beta chains below, sequenced in a study of T cell responses to AZD1222 COVID-19 vaccine. Repertoires were generated with immunoSEQ multiplex PCR, while TCRdb's copy carries only in-frame clones and drops some. The table includes 75,000 to 85,000 clones, around 90% detected once. Sequencing used peripheral blood, obtained on day 0 of AZD1222 vaccination. These receptor sequences come from an adult in good health.

The V and J genes are TRBV10-3 and TRBJ2-7; 9 nucleotides agree with TRBD2. The ends lost 10 bases at V and 0 bases at J; junction bases unmatched: 7. CDR1 and CDR2 from the germline V gene are ENHRY and SYGVKD. The CDR3 totals 14 residues. Written as DNA, the CDR3 is TGTGCCACCTGCCAGCGGGAGGACTCCTACGAGCAGTACTTC. This translates into CATCQREDSYEQYF.

The rearrangement joins TRBV11-3 to TRBJ2-7; TRBD1 matches 9 bases. The CDR3 covers 13 residues. From germline, CDR1 is SGHNT and CDR2 YENEEA. The trim removed 4 bases at V and 4 bases at J, leaving 2 bases unmatched. The chain's CDR3 is CASSYGQGYEQYF. For the CDR3, the DNA is TGTGCCAGCAGCTACGGACAGGGGTACGAGCAGTACTTC.

The J gene is TRBJ2-7, the V gene TRBV6-1; 7 bases fit TRBD1. Germline values: CDR1 MNHNS, CDR2 SASEGT. The CDR3 is 15 residues long. Trimming cost V 9 bases and J 2 bases; bases outside gene matches: 13. This chain's CDR3 is CASRPRDGQAYEQYF. The CDR3 DNA is TGTGCCAGTAGACCGCGCGACGGACAGGCCTACGAGCAGTACTTC.

The V and J genes are TRBV6-2 or TRBV6-3 and TRBJ1-1, with no clear D. The CDR3 consists of 12 residues. V lost 4 bases and J 2 bases, leaving 5 bases between the germline ends. Germline V lookup: CDR1 MNHEY, CDR2 SVGEGT. CDR3 bases: TGTGCCAGCAGTTCGGGAAACACTGAAGCTTTCTTT. Translation gives CASSSGNTEAFF.

The chain couples TRBV19 to TRBJ2-2; D remains ambiguous. This CDR3 has 12 amino acids. V lost 7 bases, J lost 6 bases, and 9 bases lay in between. The V gene's germline CDR1 is LNHDA and CDR2 SQIVND (reference sequence). The CDR3 bases are TGTGCCAGTAAGGAAGTTGCCGGGGAGCTGTTTTTT. Translated, it gives CASKEVAGELFF.

The chain has TRBV2 and TRBJ1-2; 7 bases are shared with TRBD1. This CDR3 is built from 14 residues. The ends lost 10 bases at V and 6 bases at J; junction bases unmatched: 14. Germline V gives CDR1 SNHLY, CDR2 FYNNEI. The DNA of the CDR3 is TGTGCCACCCGGGAGGACACCCAGGGGGATGGCTACACCTTC. Translated, it gives CATREDTQGDGYTF.

This chain joins TRBV27 and TRBJ2-3; D may be TRBD2 (5 bases). Germline V gene sequence: CDR1 MNHEY, CDR2 SMNVEV (reference sequence). This CDR3 is built from 17 residues. Trimming took 3 bases from V and 0 from J, leaving 16 bases between them. The CDR3 coding sequence is TGTGCCAGCAGTTTCCCCCCCGGTGGGAGTAGCACAGATACGCAGTATTTT. Translation gives CASSFPPGGSSTDTQYF.

The chain combines TRBV10-3 with TRBJ2-1; a weak D match, TRBD1 (6 bases). This CDR3 is 15 amino acids long. Germline CDR1 ENHRY, CDR2 SYGVKD. Trimming took off 2 bases at V and 8 bases at J, with 16 bases between the two ends. CDR3 DNA: TGTGCCATCAGTGAGCCCCGACAGGCTGCGGATGAGCAGTTCTTC. It specifies CAISEPRQAADEQFF.

V is TRBV2 and J is TRBJ1-5; 7 positions match TRBD1. V dropped 8 bases and J dropped 9; count of bases not matched to a gene: 13. The CDR3 spans 14 residues. CDR1 is SNHLY and CDR2 is FYNNEI in the germline V gene. The CDR3 protein is CASRRGQGGRPQHF. The CDR3, as DNA: TGTGCCAGCCGCAGAGGGCAGGGGGGGAGGCCCCAGCATTTT.

The chain uses TRBV19 and TRBJ1-2, with a possible D match to TRBD1 (5 bases). V lost 5 bases and J 4 bases, leaving 14 bases between the germline ends. There are 14 residues in the CDR3. The germline gives CDR1 LNHDA, CDR2 SQIVND (reference sequence). CDR3 coding DNA: TGTGCCAGTAGTCCCCTGACAGAGAGCTATGGCTACACCTTC. Translating it yields CASSPLTESYGYTF. Filled out from reference TRBV19 and TRBJ1-2, the complete variable domain reads DGGITQSPKYLFRKEGQNVTLSCEQNLNHDAMYWYRQDPGQGLRLIYYSQIVNDFQKGDIAEGYSVSREKKESFPLTVTSAQKNPTAFYLCASSPLTESYGYTFGSGTRLTVV.